These 23 T cell receptor beta chains came from one sample sequenced in a study of Tregs in tolerant kidney transplant recipients. Sequenced by immunoSEQ multiplex PCR; TCRdb stores in-frame clones only, minus some. The repertoire consists of some 250,000 clones, with roughly four fifths occurring once and the leading ten covering less than 0.75%. Material: CD4+ T cells from blood. Receptors originate from a human donor in good health.

This clone was counted between two and nine times. V and J are TRBV5-1 and TRBJ1-1, with a possible D match to TRBD1 (5 bases). Germline CDR1 SGHRS, CDR2 YFSETQ. V gave up 3 bases and J gave up 0 bases, with 15 bases separating them. The CDR3 length is 16 residues. CDR3 protein: CASSYNTGPLNTEAFF. Written as DNA, the CDR3 is TGCGCCAGCAGCTACAACACAGGACCGCTGAACACTGAAGCTTTCTTT.

The V and J genes are TRBV6-5 and TRBJ2-3, with 7 positions matching TRBD2. With 2 bases clipped from V and 2 bases from J, the junction kept 7 bases outside the gene matches. This CDR3 region has 16 residues. Germline V lookup: CDR1 MNHEY, CDR2 SVGAGI. DNA for the CDR3: TGTGCCAGCAGTTACAGGCCAGCGGGGACCACAGATACGCAGTATTTT. Protein sequence: CASSYRPAGTTDTQYF.

The chain couples TRBV19 to TRBJ1-2, with D possibly TRBD1 on 6 matching bases. The CDR3 loop spans 13 amino acids. The ends were cut back, 3 bases at V and 3 bases at J, with 8 bases in the middle. Per the germline V gene, CDR1 is LNHDA and CDR2 is SQIVND (reference sequence). CDR3 sequence: CASSISGDYGYTF. DNA of the CDR3: TGTGCCAGTAGTATCTCAGGGGACTATGGCTACACCTTC.

The chain is built from TRBV18 and TRBJ2-1; 7 bases line up with TRBD1. Trimming cost V 3 bases and J 4 bases; bases outside gene matches: 9. CDR3 size: 16 residues. The germline V gene encodes CDR1 KGHSH and CDR2 LQKENI. The CDR3 here is CASSPRGPSSYNEQFF. Written as DNA, the CDR3 is TGTGCCAGCTCACCTAGGGGGCCTAGCTCTTACAATGAGCAGTTCTTC.

This chain links TRBV11-3 with TRBJ2-1, with TRBD2 matching 10 bases. V dropped 3 bases and J dropped 5; count of bases not matched to a gene: 10. The V gene's germline CDR1 is SGHNT and CDR2 YENEEA. This CDR3 spans 17 amino acids. CDR3 sequence reads: CASSLTSGPRGHNEQFF. The CDR3 region has the DNA TGTGCCAGCAGCTTGACTAGCGGGCCCCGGGGCCACAATGAGCAGTTCTTC.

The table lists this clone with a count of one. The CDR3 region is CASGLAPDGRGQETQYF. In DNA, the CDR3 is TGTGCTAGTGGTTTGGCCCCCGACGGGAGGGGACAAGAGACCCAGTACTTC. The chain combines TRBV12-5 with TRBJ2-5, with 8 bases that match TRBD2. With 1 base clipped from V and 2 bases from J, the junction kept 9 bases outside the gene matches. CDR1 and CDR2 (germline): LGHNT, FRNRAP. The CDR3 has 17 residues.

The CDR3 sequence is CASSRIAGGTDTQYF. In DNA form, the CDR3 reads TGTGCCAGCAGTCGAATCGCCGGAGGCACAGATACGCAGTATTTT. The chain recombines TRBV25-1 with TRBJ2-3; D not resolved. Germline CDR1 MGHDK, CDR2 SYGVNS. The V and J ends lost 5 bases and 1 base respectively, with 13 bases between them. The CDR3 consists of 15 residues. Full variable domain (remainder filled in from reference TRBV25-1 and TRBJ2-3): EADIYQTPRYLVIGTGKKITLECSQTMGHDKMYWYQQDPGMELHLIHYSYGVNSTEKGDLSSESTVSRIRTEHFPLTLESARPSHTSQYLCASSRIAGGTDTQYFGPGTRLTVL.

V and J are TRBV6-6 and TRBJ1-2; 7 positions match TRBD1. The CDR3 is 16 residues long. The junction had 18 bases not matched to a gene; V was cut back by 4 bases and J by 10 bases. CDR1 and CDR2 from the germline V gene are MNHNY and SVGAGI (reference sequence). DNA of the CDR3: TGTGCCAGCAGTTCCCACCAGACAGGGCGGGACTTCACCTACACCTTC. Amino acids: CASSSHQTGRDFTYTF.

This chain connects TRBV27 to TRBJ2-2, with TRBD1 matching 7 bases. CDR3 length: 17 amino acids. Unmatched junction bases numbered 7, after V lost 3 bases and J lost 0 bases. Looked up from germline, CDR1 is MNHEY and CDR2 is SMNVEV (reference sequence). CDR3 bases: TGTGCCAGCAGTTTTACTAGGACAGGTCCGAACACCGGGGAGCTGTTTTTT. It yields the protein CASSFTRTGPNTGELFF.

The chain employs TRBV6-6 and TRBJ2-1; the D gene is possibly TRBD2 (5 bases). Germline CDR1 is MNHNY and CDR2 is SVGAGI (reference sequence). Trimming cost V 2 bases and J 8 bases, with 16 bases left between them. The CDR3 is 15 residues long. The CDR3 nucleotides read TGTGCCAGCAGTTACCCCGGCCGGGAATCGTATGAGCAGTTCTTC. Translated, it gives CASSYPGRESYEQFF.

The V call is TRBV18, the J call TRBJ2-1; D gene unclear. Looked up from germline, CDR1 is KGHSH and CDR2 is LQKENI. This CDR3 is 13 amino acids long. The germline V and J ends were trimmed by 4 bases and 9 bases, with 13 bases remaining between them. The CDR3 sequence: CASSRPLESEQFF. For the CDR3, the DNA is TGTGCCAGCTCACGGCCATTGGAAAGTGAGCAGTTCTTC.

Notes on this clone: Sequence at one end of the junction differs from germline and may be a read error. The chain links TRBV7-9 to TRBJ2-7; 11 bases fit TRBD2. Germline CDR1 SEHNR, CDR2 FQNEAQ (reference sequence). The CDR3 is 14 amino acids. The CDR3 bases are TGTGTCAGCAGCTTAGCGGGAGGGCCCCTCGAGCAGTACTTC. This sequence encodes CVSSLAGGPLEQYF.

The V and J genes are TRBV5-1 and TRBJ1-2; D gene uncertain. The V and J ends lost 0 bases and 0 bases respectively, with 9 bases between them. Germline V CDR1 and CDR2: SGHRS, YFSETQ. The CDR3 extends over 15 amino acids. The CDR3 sequence is CASSLGGTSNYGYTF. CDR3 DNA: TGCGCCAGCAGCTTGGGCGGTACTTCTAACTATGGCTACACCTTC.

Remarks on this clone: Other DNA sequences within the sample encode an identical CDR3. This chain uses TRBV27 with TRBJ1-2, with TRBD1 matching over 7 bases. V shed 5 bases and J 5 bases; nucleotides not matched to a gene: 2. CDR3 length: 12 amino acids. Germline V gene sequence: CDR1 MNHEY, CDR2 SMNVEV (reference sequence). The CDR3 coding sequence is TGTGCCAGCAGTCCACAGGGGTATGGCTACACCTTC. It yields the protein CASSPQGYGYTF.

The genes are TRBV5-1 and TRBJ2-1; 8 bases are shared with TRBD1. In germline, CDR1 is SGHRS, CDR2 YFSETQ. The CDR3 covers 15 residues. The V gene end was trimmed by 4 bases and the J gene end by 3 bases; junction bases not matched to a gene: 6. This CDR3 is CASSPMDRDYNEQFF. CDR3 coding DNA: TGCGCCAGCAGCCCCATGGACAGGGACTACAATGAGCAGTTCTTC.

In this sample, this clone turned up once. The genes are TRBV10-1 and TRBJ1-6; 7 nucleotides align to TRBD1. Per germline, CDR1 WNHNN and CDR2 SYGVQD (reference sequence). Losses at the gene ends were 6 bases for V and 9 bases for J; bases not matched to a gene: 5. The CDR3 contains 13 residues. CDR3 nucleotides: TGCGCCAGCAGAGAAGACAGGGTTTCACCCCTCCACTTT. Translation gives CASREDRVSPLHF.

The V gene is TRBV2, the J gene TRBJ1-5; possible D gene TRBD1, 5 bases. V was cut by 6 bases and J by 6 bases, with 24 bases left in between. This CDR3 comprises 17 residues. Germline V gives CDR1 SNHLY, CDR2 FYNNEI. CDR3 loop: CASSTSGGEGTGQPQHF. The DNA of the CDR3 is TGTGCCAGCAGCACAAGCGGGGGGGAAGGGACCGGTCAGCCCCAGCATTTT.

Notes on this clone: Sequence at one end of the junction differs from germline and may be a read error. The rearrangement links TRBV7-2 to TRBJ2-3; 8 bases agree with TRBD2. This CDR3 comprises 15 residues. Germline CDR1 is SGHTA and CDR2 is FQGNSA. The CDR3: CASSVAGSRTDTQYF. The CDR3 bases are TGTGCCAGCAGCGTAGCGGGGTCCCGCACAGATACGCAGTATTTT.

The chain recombines TRBV2 with TRBJ1-3, with D unclear. Germline V gene sequence: CDR1 SNHLY, CDR2 FYNNEI. With 3 bases removed from V and 2 bases from J, the gap between germline ends came to 8 bases. The CDR3 loop spans 14 amino acids. The CDR3 DNA follows: TGTGCCAGCAGTGAGGAAAGGGCTGGAAACACCATATATTTT. Translated, it gives CASSEERAGNTIYF.

This clone was counted between two and nine times. This chain connects TRBV15 to TRBJ2-2; tentatively, D is TRBD2 (6 bases). The germline V gene encodes CDR1 LNHNV and CDR2 YYDKDF (reference sequence). The CDR3 is 19 amino acids. Trimming removed 4 bases at V and 0 bases at J, with 21 bases between. CDR3 amino acids: CATSTQGPWGDPNTGELFF. CDR3 coding DNA: TGTGCCACCAGCACCCAAGGGCCCTGGGGGGACCCGAACACCGGGGAGCTGTTTTTT.

The sample holds a few counts of this clone. The chain combines TRBV10-3 with TRBJ2-7; no definite D call. This CDR3 has 12 amino acids. Germline lookup yields CDR1 ENHRY and CDR2 SYGVKD. Trimming took off 7 bases at V and 3 bases at J, with 10 bases between the two ends. The CDR3 DNA sequence: TGTGCCATCAACGGAGCAGACTACGAGCAGTACTTC. Protein product: CAINGADYEQYF.

This chain connects TRBV19 to TRBJ2-7; D perhaps matches TRBD1 (5 bases). Looked up from germline, CDR1 is LNHDA and CDR2 is SQIVND (reference sequence). This CDR3 is built from 15 residues. Trimming cost V 1 base and J 2 bases, with 12 bases left between them. As DNA, the CDR3 is TGTGCCAGTAGTATAGTCCAGGGTAACACCTACGAGCAGTACTTC. It translates to CASSIVQGNTYEQYF.

The chain is built from TRBV5-1 and TRBJ1-1; 11 bases are a match to TRBD1. This CDR3 spans 14 amino acids. V lost 3 bases, J lost 3 bases, and 1 base stayed unmatched. Germline loops: CDR1 SGHRS, CDR2 YFSETQ. The CDR3 sequence is CASSSGQGDTEAFF. The DNA for the CDR3 is TGCGCCAGCAGCTCGGGACAGGGGGACACTGAAGCTTTCTTT.